This T cell receptor beta chain was documented in a study of T cell repertoires in cytomegalovirus infection. Trimming stripped 0 bases from V and 3 bases from J, with 14 bases between. The CDR3 is 16 residues long. Germline V gene lookup returns CDR1 SGHNT and CDR2 YYREEE (reference sequence). TCRdb used MiXCR to reprocess the reads, holding one entry per CDR3 protein. The table records 450,000 to 550,000 distinct CDR3 sequences, more than 15% of them present only once. Comments on this clonotype: Antigen unknown.

Notes on the study in general: Summed frequency of public TCR beta families distinguished CMV carriers with the relevant HLA.

V usage is TRBV5-4 and J usage is TRBJ2-3; D remains unclear. This receptor was identified in a human donor in good health (CMV status not recorded). Some clones in this sample may be carry-over from other donors' samples. The sequenced sample was CD8+ T cells from PBMCs. CDR3 sequence reads: CASSLAREKRTDTQYF. The CDR3 coding sequence is TGTGCCAGCAGCTTGGCCCGCGAAAAACGGACAGATACGCAGTATTTT.